In its sample, the clone carrying this TCR beta chain was seen a few times. Its target is unknown. The sample is drawn from a study of T-cell memory formation after mild COVID-19. Study findings and constraints: Second-wave clones peaking on day 37 lacked confirmed SARS-CoV-2 specificity. Clones shrinking between day 15 and 85 showed a balanced CD4/CD8 split, and those that grew later tilted toward CD4+.

A 5'RACE reaction primed in the constant segment made cDNA libraries of TCR alpha and TCR beta, and these carried sample barcodes and UMIs. TCRdb used MiXCR to reprocess the 5' RACE reads, holding one entry per CDR3 protein. Of some 250,000 distinct CDR3 sequences in the sample, approximately 19% were seen once. Germline loops: CDR1 SEHNR, CDR2 FQNEAQ (reference sequence). V gave up 5 bases and J gave up 1 base, with 11 bases separating them. CDR3 size: 15 residues. Sequencing input: PBMCs or a T cell subset sorted from them (not recorded which). The genes are TRBV7-9 and TRBJ2-2; TRBD2 is a possible D gene (5 bases). This TCR derives from a man younger than 35 who had mild COVID-19 (a few samples of this study predate the infection). Cell type and time point are not known. CDR3 DNA sequence: TGTGCCAGCAGCGTAACCAGCGGGAACACCGGGGAGCTGTTTTTT. This gives the protein CASSVTSGNTGELFF. Combining the CDR3 with reference TRBV7-9 and TRBJ2-2 gives the whole variable domain DTGVSQNPRHKITKRGQNVTFRCDPISEHNRLYWYRQTLGQGPEFLTYFQNEAQLEKSRLLSDRFSAERPKGSFSTLEIQRTEQGDSAMYLCASSVTSGNTGELFFGEGSRLTVL.